The source of this TCR beta chain is a study of T cell changes during pregnancy in multiple sclerosis. Here immunoSEQ multiplex PCR was the method, and the copy in TCRdb shows in-frame clones only, minus some. This table holds about 49,000 clones, around 90% found once. CDR1 is SGHRS, CDR2 YFSETQ, per germline. CDR3 length: 16 residues. J lost 0 bases, V lost 1 base, and 2 bases had no gene match. The receptor was derived from a female donor in good health, enrolled as a control in a pregnancy study. The material was peripheral blood, obtained after pregnancy. The V call is TRBV5-1, the J call TRBJ2-2; the match to TRBD2 covers 8 bases. The CDR3 reads CASSLSGLANTGELFF. The CDR3 nucleotides are TGCGCCAGCAGCTTGTCGGGACTAGCGAACACCGGGGAGCTGTTTTTT. The whole variable domain, filled in from reference TRBV5-1 and TRBJ2-2, reads KAGVTQTPRYLIKTRGQQVTLSCSPISGHRSVSWYQQTPGQGLQFLFEYFSETQRNKGNFPGRFSGRQFSNSRSEMNVSTLELGDSALYLCASSLSGLANTGELFFGEGSRLTVL.